This record looks at one TCR beta chain sequence and its context. Generated by immunoSEQ multiplex PCR, the TCRdb table keeps only in-frame clones and is missing some. The table has approximately 17,000 clones, roughly 89% seen once. This sample was taken from a study of control samples from healthy donors and cancer patients. Trimming removed 4 bases at V and 2 bases at J, with 14 bases between. CDR3 size: 15 residues. Germline V gene sequence: CDR1 ENHRY, CDR2 SYGVKD. The receptor's source is a man aged 60-69 years with head and neck cancer. Specimen: PBMCs. This chain links TRBV10-3 with TRBJ2-5; tentatively, D is TRBD1 (5 bases). CDR3 residues: CAISGADSVQETQYF. The CDR3 DNA reads TGTGCCATCAGTGGGGCTGACAGTGTACAAGAGACCCAGTACTTC.